The clone carrying this T cell receptor beta chain was detected many times. This specimen comes from a study of T cells in Graves' hyperthyroidism and ophthalmopathy. The CDR3 sequence is 16 residues long. J gave up 0 bases and V 5 bases, and 6 bases lay outside the gene matches. Looked up from germline, CDR1 is MNHNS and CDR2 is SASEGT. From RNA transcripts, TCR beta CDR3 regions were amplified. First-round RT-PCR targeting the TCR CDR3 was performed with the HTBI primer set. Each CDR3 protein gets one entry after TCRdb re-called the multiplex PCR reads with MiXCR. The sample records around 520,000 distinct CDR3 sequences, 13% to 15% being singletons.

Sequenced: blood. The TCR originated in a woman aged 18 to 35 with Graves' hyperthyroidism. This sequence joins TRBV6-1 and TRBJ1-3; the match to TRBD1 covers 8 bases. CDR3 coding DNA: TGTGCCAGCAGTAAGACAGGGGAACTCTCTGGAAACACCATATATTTT. This codes for CASSKTGELSGNTIYF.